This TCR beta chain was recorded in a study of shared clonotypes between healthy human individuals. In the study overall: CD4 naive and CD4 memory each took three plates per donor, while CD8 naive took two and CD8 memory one.

The investigators split CD4+ cells into a CD45RA+ naive subset and a CD45RA-negative memory subset. This clone was seen once. Its antigen remains unknown. Findings and caveats of the study: Several donors shared approximately 5% of their naive CD4 clonotypes.

The V gene's germline CDR1 is MNHNS and CDR2 SASEGT. V was pared by 7 bases and J by 0 bases, with 13 bases between. The CDR3 has 14 amino acids. Each sorted subset replicate got 200 ng genomic DNA, roughly 30,000 genomes. The protocol was immunoSEQ multiplex PCR, while the TCRdb copy is restricted to in-frame clones and leaves out a portion. Here the sample spans roughly 760,000 clones, around 74% being singletons. The genes are TRBV6-1 and TRBJ2-7; the D gene could be TRBD1 or TRBD2 (6 bases each). What was sequenced was memory CD4+ T cells sorted from blood. Subset in this sample: CD45RA-negative fraction. The receptor comes from a woman aged 25-40 years in good health. CDR3 nucleotides: TGTGCCAGCACCGGAGGGGGGTCCTCCTACGAGCAGTACTTC. The encoded protein is CASTGGGSSYEQYF.